This T cell receptor beta chain was identified in a study of blood T cell repertoires in COVID-19. Looking at the study overall: The analysed material was cDNA or gDNA that came from T cells, B-cell-depleted T cells, or PBMCs.

Sequencing used immunoSEQ multiplex PCR; TCRdb keeps in-frame clones, though not all of them. Here the sample spans roughly 240,000 clones, about 84% being singletons. The CDR3 extends over 15 amino acids. Germline loops: CDR1 MNHNS, CDR2 SASEGT. Trimming stripped 2 bases from V and 3 bases from J, with 11 bases between. Participants spanned ages about 18 to 90 years and resided in roughly 22 US areas. Clinical histories supplied by participants themselves formed the basis of cohort assignment. Two negative PCRs, clearance, or symptom resolution characterized the recovered Cohort 3 donors. The chain combines TRBV6-1 with TRBJ1-5, with D possibly being TRBD1 (5 bases). The specimen was PBMCs or T cells enriched from blood (not recorded which). The sequence was collected from a woman between 45 and 65 years old who had recovered from COVID-19. CDR3 sequence reads: CASSEFGGLNQPQHF. Written as DNA, the CDR3 is TGTGCCAGCAGTGAATTCGGGGGACTCAATCAGCCCCAGCATTTT.